The rows below give T cell receptor beta chains drawn from one sample of a study of blood T cell repertoires in COVID-19. Generated by immunoSEQ multiplex PCR, the TCRdb table keeps only in-frame clones and is missing some. The table has approximately 230,000 clones, roughly 85% seen once. The specimen sequenced was peripheral blood. The receptors here all came from a man between 18 and 29 years old with active or convalescent COVID-19. The CDR3 runs from the conserved cysteine through the conserved F or W. The D gene is left open where the match is weak. Size is omitted from some rows. Given values are once, few, many or a class for expanded clones.

. | TRBJ2-3 | . | TRBV2 | TGTGCCAGCAATCGAGGTGATACGCAGTATTTT | CASNRGDTQYF
once | TRBJ2-5 | . | TRBV7-9 | TGTGCCAGCAGCTTTCCCCGAACTTGGGAGACCCAGTACTTC | CASSFPRTWETQYF
. | TRBJ2-7 | . | TRBV11-2 | TGTGCCAGCAGCCCCCTCCACGAGCAGTACTTC | CASSPLHEQYF
. | TRBJ2-7 | . | TRBV5-1 | TGCGCCAGCAGCTCTAACTACGAGCAGTACTTC | CASSSNYEQYF
. | TRBJ1-2 | . | TRBV5-6 | TGTGCCAGCAGCGGCGCCGGGAGGGCTGGCTACACCTTC | CASSGAGRAGYTF
. | TRBJ1-1 | . | TRBV7-8 | TGTGCCAGCAGCCCTTTCGAGTCGGGTCGCACTGAAGCTTTCTTT | CASSPFESGRTEAFF
. | TRBJ1-4 | . | TRBV4-3 | TGCGCCAGCAGCCCCCACACCGGGGCAACTAATGAAAAACTGTTTTTT | CASSPHTGATNEKLFF
. | TRBJ1-4 | . | TRBV28 | TGTGCCAGCAGTCCCTCCCCGGGGGTTCTTAATGAAAAACTGTTTTTT | CASSPSPGVLNEKLFF
. | TRBJ1-2 | . | TRBV5-5 | TGTGCCAGCAGCTTGGCCGGGGCACGGACAGAGGTTAACTATGGCTACACCTTC | CASSLAGARTEVNYGYTF
. | TRBJ2-3 | TRBD2 | TRBV28 | TGTGCCAGCGGCACTAGCGGGAGCAGTAAGACAGATACGCAGTATTTT | CASGTSGSSKTDTQYF